The clone carrying this T cell receptor beta chain has at least ten counts. What it recognizes is unknown. Per germline, CDR1 SGHVS and CDR2 FNYEAQ. V gave up 1 base and J gave up 4 bases, with 13 bases separating them. The CDR3 sequence is 16 residues long. This sample stems from a study of T cell repertoires in cytomegalovirus infection. Each CDR3 protein gets one entry after TCRdb re-called the reads with MiXCR. The repertoire holds roughly 990,000 distinct CDR3 sequences, with less than 35% as singletons. This chain uses TRBV7-6 with TRBJ1-4; maybe TRBD1 (6 bases). The source of this sequence is a human donor in good health (CMV status not recorded). Some clones in this sample may be carry-over from other donors' samples. The source material was cultured CD8+ T cells from PBMCs, sampled from culture after CMV antigen stimulation. Written as DNA, the CDR3 is TGTGCCAGCAGCTTAGAGCCGGGGGGCGATAATGAAAAACTGTTTTTT. It codes for CASSLEPGGDNEKLFF.